This T cell receptor beta chain originates from a study of cytomegalovirus exposure and HLA in healthy donors. Findings and limits, study-wide: Available immune exposure information covered CMV serostatus only. Researchers reported from a later analysis that most CMV-associated TCR beta chains appeared HLA-restricted. A missense DCLRE1C variant was associated with V- and J-gene trimming of TCR beta chains in a later analysis, and an independent cohort replicated the association. Per a later analysis, 15,000 to 20,000 TCR beta sequences showed association with HLA alleles at 0.05 false discovery rate.

The CDR3 spans 15 residues. The V end lost 4 bases, the J end lost 5 bases, and 21 bases lay between the germline ends. CDR1 is GTSNPN, CDR2 SVGIG, per germline (reference sequence). Comment on this clone: Its antigen is not identified.

The PCR employed 60 Vbeta primers together with 13 Jbeta primers. The repertoire was sequenced with immunoSEQ multiplex PCR; TCRdb's copy has only in-frame clones and lacks some. The sample records some 66,000 clones, approximately 80% being singletons. Sequenced input: PBMCs. V and J are TRBV30 and TRBJ2-7; D is possibly TRBD2 (7 bases). This sequence originates from a woman aged 25 to 45 in good health and CMV-seronegative. The CDR3, as DNA: TGTGCCTGGAATACGGGCCCGGGGGGCTTCGACGAGCAGTACTTC. Translation gives CAWNTGPGGFDEQYF.